This entry describes one TCR beta chain. Antigen specificity is unknown. Trimming removed 3 bases at V and 0 bases at J, with 6 bases between. CDR3 length: 13 residues. CDR1 SQVTM and CDR2 ANQGSEA come from the germline V gene. The entry originates in a study of CD8+ T cells in alopecia areata. Notes on the study in general: Especially in alopecia totalis/universalis, lesional scalp showed greater clonality than normal scalp did. Compared with mice, patients displayed less clear TCR sharing, possibly for HLA-related reasons.

It was from PBMCs that CD4+ and CD8+ T cells were sorted. Following extraction, RNA underwent reverse transcription to cDNA, which served as the sequencing template. Clones were sequenced by immunoSEQ multiplex PCR, and TCRdb holds only the in-frame ones, with some missing. The table records about 200,000 clones, roughly 56% of them present only once. The sequenced sample consisted of CD8+ T cells sorted from blood. This sequence originates from a human donor in good health. The chain joins TRBV29-1 to TRBJ1-3; no clear D. CDR3 residues: CSVEADSGNTIYF. CDR3 nucleotide sequence: TGCAGCGTTGAGGCCGACTCTGGAAACACCATATATTTT.